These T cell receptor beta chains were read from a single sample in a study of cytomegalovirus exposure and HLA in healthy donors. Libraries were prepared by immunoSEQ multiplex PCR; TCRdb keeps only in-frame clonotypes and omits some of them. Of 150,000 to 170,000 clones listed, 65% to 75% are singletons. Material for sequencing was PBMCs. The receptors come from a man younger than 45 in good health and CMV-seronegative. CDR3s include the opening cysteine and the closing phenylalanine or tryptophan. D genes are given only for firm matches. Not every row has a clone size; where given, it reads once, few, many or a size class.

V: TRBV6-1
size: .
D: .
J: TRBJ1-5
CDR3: CASSDVDNQPQNF
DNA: TGTGCCAGCAGTGATGTTGACAATCAGCCCCAGAATTTT

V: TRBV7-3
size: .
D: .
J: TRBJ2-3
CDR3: CASSLSYGTDTQYF
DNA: TGTGCCAGCAGCTTAAGTTATGGCACAGATACGCAGTATTTT

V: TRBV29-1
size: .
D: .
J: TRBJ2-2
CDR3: CSGLRGTGELFF
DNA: TGCAGCGGCCTGAGGGGGACCGGGGAGCTGTTTTTT

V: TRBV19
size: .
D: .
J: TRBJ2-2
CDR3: CASSALPENTGELFF
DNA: TGTGCCAGTAGTGCTCTCCCAGAAAACACCGGGGAGCTGTTTTTT

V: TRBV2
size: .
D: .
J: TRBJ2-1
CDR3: CASSEGDEQFF
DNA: TGTGCCAGCAGTGAAGGCGATGAGCAGTTCTTC

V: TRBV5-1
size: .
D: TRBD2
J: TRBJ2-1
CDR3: CASSLVSGGAANEQFF
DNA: TGCGCCAGCAGCTTGGTAAGCGGGGGGGCTGCCAATGAGCAGTTCTTC

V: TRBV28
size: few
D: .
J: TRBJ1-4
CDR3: CASSLRTGPTNEKLFF
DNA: TGTGCCAGCAGCTTAAGAACAGGGCCCACTAATGAAAAACTGTTTTTT

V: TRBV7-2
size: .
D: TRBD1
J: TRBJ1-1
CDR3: CASSLAGTGAEAFF
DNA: TGTGCCAGCAGCTTAGCCGGGACAGGGGCTGAAGCTTTCTTT

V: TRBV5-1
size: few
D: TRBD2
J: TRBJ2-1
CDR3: CASSWGLAGGSNNEQFF
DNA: TGCGCCAGCAGCTGGGGACTAGCGGGGGGGAGCAACAATGAGCAGTTCTTC

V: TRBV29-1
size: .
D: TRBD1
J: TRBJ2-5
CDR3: CSVEDSNRGSQYF
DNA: TGCAGCGTTGAAGATTCAAACAGGGGGTCCCAGTACTTC

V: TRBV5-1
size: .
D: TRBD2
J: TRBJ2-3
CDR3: CASSFAGGLTSTDTQYF
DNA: TGCGCCAGCAGCTTTGCGGGGGGGCTCACTAGCACAGATACGCAGTATTTT

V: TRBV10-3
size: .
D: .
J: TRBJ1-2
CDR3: CAISGSAENYGYPF
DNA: TGTGCCATCAGTGGGTCGGCGGAAAACTATGGCTACCCCTTC

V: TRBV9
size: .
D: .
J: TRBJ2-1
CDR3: CASSPGTGNSYNEQFF
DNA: TGTGCCAGCAGCCCCGGAACAGGAAATTCCTACAATGAGCAGTTCTTC

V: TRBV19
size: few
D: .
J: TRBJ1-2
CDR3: CASSITGIPSYGYTF
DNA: TGTGCCAGTAGTATCACAGGGATTCCTTCCTATGGCTACACCTTC

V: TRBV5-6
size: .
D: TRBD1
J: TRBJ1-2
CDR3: CASSSGTGVGYTF
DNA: TGTGCCAGCAGCTCCGGGACAGGGGTGGGCTACACCTTC

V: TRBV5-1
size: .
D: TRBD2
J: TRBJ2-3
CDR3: CASSPWERGGRTDTQYF
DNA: TGCGCCAGCAGCCCCTGGGAGCGGGGGGGACGAACAGATACGCAGTATTTT

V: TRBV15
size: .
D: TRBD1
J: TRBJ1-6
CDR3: CATSRDPGTGNSPLHF
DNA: TGTGCCACCAGCAGAGATCCCGGGACAGGGAATTCACCCCTCCACTTT

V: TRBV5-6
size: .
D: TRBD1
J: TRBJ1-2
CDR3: CASSSGQGVDGYPF
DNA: TGTGCCAGCAGCTCGGGACAGGGGGTGGATGGCTACCCCTTC

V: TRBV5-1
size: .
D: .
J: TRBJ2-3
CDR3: CASSPGPSTDTQYF
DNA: TGCGCCAGCAGCCCTGGGCCTAGCACAGATACGCAGTATTTT

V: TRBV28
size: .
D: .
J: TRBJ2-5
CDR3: CASSLSAEETQYF
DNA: TGTGCCAGCAGTTTATCGGCGGAAGAGACCCAGTACTTC